This T cell receptor (beta chain) was profiled in a study of CD8 T cells in ankylosing spondylitis. Overall study results and limits: A TCR beta motif of fewer than ten highly homologous variants seemed to mark ankylosing spondylitis blood. Prior work had noted some motif variants in reactive arthritis blood and synovial fluid.

5'-RACE, quantitative and with molecular barcodes, yielded the TCR beta libraries. TCRdb passed the 5' RACE reads through MiXCR, listing each CDR3 protein once. The table includes under 850,000 distinct CDR3 sequences, roughly 19% detected once. As for this clonotype: Its matching antigen is unknown.

The CDR3 has 11 residues. Germline CDR1 is SQVTM and CDR2 is ANQGSEA. Trimming took 3 bases from V and 6 from J, leaving 8 bases between them. Sequencing was performed on blood, either unsorted or a sorted T cell fraction (not recorded which). The chain is built from TRBV29-1 and TRBJ1-2; D remains unclear. This receptor was obtained from a male donor with ankylosing spondylitis. CDR3 in DNA: TGCAGCGTTGATCGAGGGAATGGCTACACCTTC. It specifies CSVDRGNGYTF.